This T cell receptor beta chain was identified during a study of identical twins. Many counts were recorded for this clonotype. The V gene end was trimmed by 2 bases and the J gene end by 3 bases; junction bases not matched to a gene: 4. Germline CDR1 reads DFQATT; CDR2 reads SNEGSKA (reference sequence). There are 14 residues in the CDR3. Carrying unique molecular identifiers, the cDNA also gained a universal primer site through template switching. TCRdb analysed the 5' RACE reads with MiXCR anew, one entry per CDR3 protein. The sample lists about 450,000 distinct CDR3 sequences, approximately 17% occurring once.

The clonotype comes from a man in his fifties or sixties in good health. The sample was naive T cells sorted from blood. This chain links TRBV20-1 with TRBJ2-7; TRBD1 matches 10 bases. The CDR3 bases are TGCAGTGCTAGACAAGACAGGGGGCGCTACGAGCAGTACTTC. This sequence encodes CSARQDRGRYEQYF.